This entry lists 21 T cell receptor beta chains sequenced from one sample in a study of cytomegalovirus exposure and HLA in healthy donors. It was with 60 Vbeta and 13 Jbeta primers that the PCR ran. Only in-frame clones appear in the TCRdb table, and some are missing; sequencing was by immunoSEQ multiplex PCR. The sample yields approximately 81,000 clones, around 84% seen once. Sequenced: PBMCs. These receptors came from a woman between 45 and 60 years old in good health and CMV-seronegative.

The chain joins TRBV5-1 to TRBJ1-1, with D possibly being TRBD1 (5 bases). V shed 4 bases and J shed 5 bases, with 21 bases lying between them. CDR3 length equals 16 residues. Germline lookup yields CDR1 SGHRS and CDR2 YFSETQ. CDR3 nucleotide sequence: TGCGCCAGCAGCGGGGCCCGGGGGAAGTCTAGTACTGAAGCTTTCTTT. Amino acids: CASSGARGKSSTEAFF.

The chain combines TRBV2 with TRBJ2-1, with 11 bases identical to TRBD2. Per germline, CDR1 SNHLY and CDR2 FYNNEI. The V gene end was trimmed by 5 bases and the J gene end by 9 bases; junction bases not matched to a gene: 6. CDR3 size: 14 residues. The CDR3 DNA sequence: TGTGCCAGCAGTTTGACTAGCGGGATAGGTGAGCAGTTCTTC. Translating gives CASSLTSGIGEQFF.

V is TRBV4-1 and J is TRBJ2-3; maybe TRBD2 (6 bases). The CDR3 is 16 amino acids. Germline V gene lookup returns CDR1 MGHRA and CDR2 YSYEKL. V shed 0 bases and J shed 3 bases, with 13 bases lying between them. CDR3 residues: CASSQDGAGRTDTQYF. CDR3 in DNA: TGCGCCAGCAGCCAAGACGGGGCGGGAAGGACAGATACGCAGTATTTT.

The chain combines TRBV5-1 with TRBJ1-3; perhaps TRBD1 as D (5 bases). CDR3 length: 16 residues. Germline V CDR1 and CDR2: SGHRS, YFSETQ. The V gene lost 1 base and the J gene lost 0 bases, with 11 bases spanning the gap. CDR3 nucleotides: TGCGCCAGCAGCTTGTCCGGGGGGGACTCTGGAAACACCATATATTTT. Its translation is CASSLSGGDSGNTIYF. The whole variable domain, filled in from reference TRBV5-1 and TRBJ1-3, reads KAGVTQTPRYLIKTRGQQVTLSCSPISGHRSVSWYQQTPGQGLQFLFEYFSETQRNKGNFPGRFSGRQFSNSRSEMNVSTLELGDSALYLCASSLSGGDSGNTIYFGEGSWLTVV.

This chain connects TRBV6-5 to TRBJ2-1; 13 positions match TRBD2. V lost 1 base, J lost 9 bases, and 6 bases stayed unmatched. The CDR3 sequence is 16 residues long. Germline V gene data show CDR1 as MNHEY and CDR2 as SVGAGI. DNA for the CDR3: TGTGCCAGCAGTTACTTACGGACTAGCGGGGGCATTGAGCAGTTCTTC. Protein product: CASSYLRTSGGIEQFF.

This chain joins TRBV27 and TRBJ1-1; TRBD1 aligns across 7 bases. J was trimmed by 1 base and V by 4 bases; bases with no gene match: 6. Germline V gene data show CDR1 as MNHEY and CDR2 as SMNVEV (reference sequence). The CDR3 totals 15 residues. In DNA form, the CDR3 reads TGTGCCAGCAGTTCCATACAGGGGCCGAACACTGAAGCTTTCTTT. Its protein product is CASSSIQGPNTEAFF.

This chain connects TRBV4-1 to TRBJ2-3; unclear D gene. CDR3 size: 15 residues. V shed 0 bases and J shed 6 bases, with 13 bases lying between them. Germline V gene data show CDR1 as MGHRA and CDR2 as YSYEKL. CDR3 sequence (DNA): TGCGCCAGCAGCCAAGATCCGGGTAATGAGGATACGCAGTATTTT. This translates into CASSQDPGNEDTQYF.

The V call is TRBV5-6, the J call TRBJ1-1, with D unclear. V gave up 0 bases and J gave up 4 bases, with 10 bases separating them. Germline V gene sequence: CDR1 SGHDT, CDR2 YYEEEE. The CDR3 sequence is 14 residues long. The CDR3 DNA sequence: TGTGCCAGCAGCTTGGAACGGGTCGGCACTGAAGCTTTCTTT. It codes for CASSLERVGTEAFF.

The chain couples TRBV5-5 to TRBJ1-1; D possibly corresponds to TRBD1 (6 bases). CDR1 and CDR2 from the germline V gene are SGHKS and YYEKEE (reference sequence). The CDR3 runs to 13 residues. The ends were cut back, 6 bases at V and 4 bases at J, with 13 bases in the middle. Here the CDR3 reads CASTQGGGTEAFF. In DNA form, the CDR3 reads TGTGCCAGCACCCAGGGAGGGGGCACTGAAGCTTTCTTT.

V usage is TRBV19 and J usage is TRBJ1-4; a possible D gene is TRBD1 (6 bases). Looked up from germline, CDR1 is LNHDA and CDR2 is SQIVND (reference sequence). The CDR3 totals 16 residues. V was clipped by 4 bases and J by 4 bases, with 16 bases between them. This CDR3 reads CASSTPTGWSNEKLFF. In DNA form, the CDR3 reads TGTGCCAGTAGTACCCCGACAGGCTGGAGTAATGAAAAACTGTTTTTT.

This rearrangement joins TRBV6-1 to TRBJ1-6; D unclear. V lost 2 bases, J lost 10 bases, and 9 bases lay in between. CDR1 MNHNS and CDR2 SASEGT come from the germline V gene. The CDR3 is 13 amino acids. CDR3 nucleotide sequence: TGTGCCAGCAGTGAAATTTCCCAATCACCCCTCCACTTT. Translated, it gives CASSEISQSPLHF.

The chain has TRBV10-1 and TRBJ1-5; tentative D call: TRBD1 (5 bases). The CDR3 is 16 amino acids. Trimming stripped 7 bases from V and 6 bases from J, with 22 bases between. Per germline, CDR1 WNHNN and CDR2 SYGVQD (reference sequence). The DNA for the CDR3 is TGCGCCAGCAATCTCTATAATGGCAGGGCCGCTCAGCCCCAGCATTTT. It yields the protein CASNLYNGRAAQPQHF.

This clone was detected once. The rearrangement joins TRBV6-5 to TRBJ1-2; TRBD1 matches at 7 bases. The CDR3 contains 14 residues. V lost 2 bases and J lost 8; bases outside the gene matches: 8. CDR1 and CDR2 (germline): MNHEY, SVGAGI. The CDR3 bases are TGTGCCAGCAGTTACCTAGTGACAGGGAGCGGCTACACCTTC. Protein: CASSYLVTGSGYTF.

This rearrangement joins TRBV6-6 to TRBJ1-5, with TRBD1 identical over 9 bases. Germline V gives CDR1 MNHNY, CDR2 SVGAGI (reference sequence). The CDR3 consists of 14 residues. V trimming: 6 bases; J trimming: 4 bases; junction bases outside the gene matches: 4. CDR3 residues: CASRVDRGNQPQHF. DNA of the CDR3: TGTGCCAGCAGAGTGGACAGGGGAAATCAGCCCCAGCATTTT.

The V gene is TRBV18, the J gene TRBJ1-3; no reliable D call. Trimming took 2 bases from V and 0 from J, leaving 11 bases between them. The CDR3 is made up of 16 amino acids. CDR1 is KGHSH and CDR2 is LQKENI in the germline V gene. The CDR3 DNA reads TGTGCCAGCTCACCAAGTGAAGGGAGCTCTGGAAACACCATATATTTT. Translating it yields CASSPSEGSSGNTIYF.

The chain carries TRBV28 and TRBJ1-1, with 10 bases that match TRBD1. The V and J ends lost 7 bases and 6 bases, in that order; junction bases with no gene match: 8. The CDR3 has 14 residues. Germline CDR1 is MDHEN and CDR2 is SYDVKM. Here the CDR3 DNA reads TGTGCCAGCACCCCGGGACAGGGGAAGGCTGAAGCTTTCTTT. As protein: CASTPGQGKAEAFF.

The rearrangement joins TRBV19 to TRBJ2-4; 8 positions match TRBD1. The CDR3 length is 12 residues. V trimming: 6 bases; J trimming: 6 bases; junction bases outside the gene matches: 1. The germline CDR1 and CDR2 sequences are LNHDA and SQIVND (reference sequence). In DNA form, the CDR3 reads TGTGCCAGTAGGGACAGGGCAAACATTCAGTACTTC. Protein product: CASRDRANIQYF.

V is TRBV21-1 and J is TRBJ1-1. TRBV21-1 is deemed a pseudogene. This CDR3 has 14 amino acids. The CDR3 DNA is TGTGCCAGCAGCAAATGGGGGGGATACACTGAAGCTTTCTTT. Its translation: CASSKWGGYTEAFF.

This clone was detected once. The chain joins TRBV2 to TRBJ2-7, with 12 bases matching TRBD1. CDR1 and CDR2 from the germline V gene are SNHLY and FYNNEI. Trimming removed 5 bases from V and 5 bases from J; junction bases left unmatched: 10. This CDR3 has 16 residues. The CDR3 DNA reads as TGTGCCAGCAGTCGTCGAGGGACAGGGGGCATTGACGAGCAGTACTTC. It translates to CASSRRGTGGIDEQYF. The complete variable domain, with remaining parts taken from reference TRBV2 and TRBJ2-7, reads EPEVTQTPSHQVTQMGQEVILRCVPISNHLYFYWYRQILGQKVEFLVSFYNNEISEKSEIFDDQFSVERPDGSNFTLKIRSTKLEDSAMYFCASSRRGTGGIDEQYFGPGTRLTVT.

The rearrangement joins TRBV2 to TRBJ1-1; 8 bases agree with TRBD1. CDR1 and CDR2 from the germline V gene are SNHLY and FYNNEI. The CDR3 length is 14 residues. Trimming removed 6 bases from V and 0 bases from J; junction bases left unmatched: 3. The CDR3 DNA follows: TGTGCCAGCAGACGGGACAGGATGAACACTGAAGCTTTCTTT. Translating it yields CASRRDRMNTEAFF.

The CDR3 DNA follows: TGTGCCATCAAGCCGGGACAGGGTGAGTTGAACACTGAAGCTTTCTTT. Its translation is CAIKPGQGELNTEAFF. The chain links TRBV10-3 to TRBJ1-1; 9 nucleotides line up with TRBD1. The trim removed 7 bases at V and 0 bases at J, leaving 9 bases unmatched. Germline V gene sequence: CDR1 ENHRY, CDR2 SYGVKD. This CDR3 has 16 residues.